This note documents a single T cell receptor beta chain sequence. Antigen unknown. This entry is derived from a study of regulatory and conventional T cells in RAG deficiency. Method: immunoSEQ multiplex PCR; TCRdb's copy keeps in-frame clones and lacks some. The table has 10,000 to 15,000 clones, 94% seen once. The CDR3 contains 13 residues. Germline V CDR1 and CDR2: SEHNR, FQNEAQ (reference sequence). Trimming took off 0 bases at V and 7 bases at J, with 7 bases between the two ends. Whole-study results and caveats: Shorter CDR3s in all patient subsets; >90% Treg-Tconv overlap in Omenn. Other subsets showed about 10-fold reductions, but Treg unique TCR beta sequences fell approximately 100-fold in these patients.

Regulatory T cells were sorted from blood as CD4+ CD25-high CD127-low cells. The same sample was also used in a study of regulatory T cells. In that study: Primers: 52 TRBV forward and 13 TRBJ reverse. In patients, unique TRB V-J pairs were restricted and V/J usage skewed, especially in Tregs.

The sample comprised CD127- CD25+ CD4+ Tregs sorted from blood. The rearrangement joins TRBV7-9 to TRBJ1-5; D gene uncertain. This sequence originates from a human donor in good health. The CDR3 bases are TGTGCCAGCAGCTTAGCGGAGTACCAGCCCCAGCATTTT. Residues: CASSLAEYQPQHF.